These T cell receptor beta chains were read from a single sample in a study of cytomegalovirus exposure and HLA in healthy donors. Clones were sequenced by immunoSEQ multiplex PCR, and TCRdb holds only the in-frame ones, with some missing. The sample holds some 150,000 clones; over 80% are singletons and the top ten take less than 5.5%. The source material was PBMCs. The receptors stem from a young man in good health and CMV-seropositive. Both conserved end residues are part of each CDR3. D genes are given only for firm matches. Clone size, where shown, is once, few, many, or a class for clones that have expanded.

D: TRBD1
J: TRBJ2-7
V: TRBV11-2
size: .
DNA: TGTGCCAGCAGCCCACAAACAGGGGTAACCTACGAGCAGTACTTC
CDR3: CASSPQTGVTYEQYF

D: .
J: TRBJ1-4
V: TRBV2
size: few
DNA: TGTGCCAGCAGTCCGGACACCGAGGCTACAACTAATGAAAAACTGTTTTTT
CDR3: CASSPDTEATTNEKLFF

D: .
J: TRBJ2-3
V: TRBV27
size: .
DNA: TGTGCCAGCCTTCAGGGCGGGGCGTACACAGATACGCAGTATTTT
CDR3: CASLQGGAYTDTQYF

D: .
J: TRBJ2-1
V: TRBV14
size: .
DNA: TGTGCCAGCAGCCAAGTAACGCGGAGCTCCTACAATGAGCAGTTCTTC
CDR3: CASSQVTRSSYNEQFF

D: TRBD2
J: TRBJ2-1
V: TRBV25-1
size: .
DNA: TGTGCCAGCAGTGAATCAGGGACTAGCGGGAGTAATGAGCAGTTCTTC
CDR3: CASSESGTSGSNEQFF

D: .
J: TRBJ1-2
V: TRBV6-5
size: .
DNA: TGTGCCAGCAGTTATGAGGGCACCTATGGCTACACCTTC
CDR3: CASSYEGTYGYTF

D: .
J: TRBJ2-7
V: TRBV6-1
size: .
DNA: TGTGCCAGCAGTGAAGGGGCGGGAACCCCCTCCTACGAGCAGTACTTC
CDR3: CASSEGAGTPSYEQYF

D: .
J: TRBJ1-6
V: TRBV9
size: .
DNA: TGTGCCAGCAGCGTAGATGGGCGAAGATCACCCCTCCACTTT
CDR3: CASSVDGRRSPLHF

D: .
J: TRBJ1-1
V: TRBV6-4
size: .
DNA: TGTGCCAGCAGAAGGACAGATCGCGCTGAAGCTTTCTTT
CDR3: CASRRTDRAEAFF

D: .
J: TRBJ1-5
V: TRBV6-6
size: .
DNA: TGTGCCAGCAGCCAGCGAAACGGAGGGAATCAGCCCCAGCATTTT
CDR3: CASSQRNGGNQPQHF

D: TRBD1
J: TRBJ1-1
V: TRBV5-1
size: .
DNA: TGCGCCAGCAGCCTCCGAGGGGGCGCGGACACTGAAGCTTTCTTT
CDR3: CASSLRGGADTEAFF

D: .
J: TRBJ2-5
V: TRBV25-1
size: .
DNA: TGTGCCAGCAGTACCGATTTTGGGGGGGCCCACCAAGAGACCCAGTACTTC
CDR3: CASSTDFGGAHQETQYF

D: TRBD1
J: TRBJ1-2
V: TRBV6-1
size: .
DNA: TGTGCCAGCAGTGAGCGGACAGGGTTGCCTGGCTACACCTTC
CDR3: CASSERTGLPGYTF

D: TRBD1
J: TRBJ1-5
V: TRBV6-5
size: .
DNA: TGTGCCAGCAGCTCACGACAGGGGAGGAATCAGCCCCAGCATTTT
CDR3: CASSSRQGRNQPQHF

D: TRBD2
J: TRBJ2-3
V: TRBV5-4
size: .
DNA: TGTGCCAGCAGCTTGGGACTAGCGGGAGGAGCCACAGATACGCAGTATTTT
CDR3: CASSLGLAGGATDTQYF

D: .
J: TRBJ2-3
V: TRBV13
size: .
DNA: TGTGCCAGCAGCTCAAGGACTACCCTGGGCACAGATACGCAGTATTTT
CDR3: CASSSRTTLGTDTQYF

D: TRBD1
J: TRBJ1-1
V: TRBV19
size: .
DNA: TGTGCCAGTAGTATGAGGACAGGGATAACTTTCTTT
CDR3: CASSMRTGITFF

D: .
J: TRBJ1-1
V: TRBV2
size: .
DNA: TGTGCCAGCAGTGAACGGGAAAACACTGAAGCTTTCTTT
CDR3: CASSERENTEAFF

D: .
J: TRBJ1-6
V: TRBV28
size: .
DNA: TGTGCCAGCACCGGAACGGCGGATTCACCCCTCCACTTT
CDR3: CASTGTADSPLHF

D: TRBD1
J: TRBJ2-7
V: TRBV18
size: few
DNA: TGTGCCAGCTCACCAGGGACAGGGGGCGCCGAGCAGTACTTC
CDR3: CASSPGTGGAEQYF

D: .
J: TRBJ1-2
V: TRBV7-9
size: .
DNA: TGTGCCAGCAGCTTAGAGGGCTCAGGGTTCTATGGCTACACCTTC
CDR3: CASSLEGSGFYGYTF

D: .
J: TRBJ1-5
V: TRBV6-6
size: .
DNA: TGTGCCAGCAGTTACACCCCGGGAGGGGCGGGTCAGCCCCAGCATTTT
CDR3: CASSYTPGGAGQPQHF

D: .
J: TRBJ2-7
V: TRBV2
size: .
DNA: TGTGCCAGCAGTGAAAATTCGTACGAGCAGTACTTC
CDR3: CASSENSYEQYF

D: TRBD1
J: TRBJ1-5
V: TRBV28
size: .
DNA: TGTGCCAGCAGCTGGGACAGGGAGTATCAGCCCCAGCATTTT
CDR3: CASSWDREYQPQHF

D: .
J: TRBJ1-1
V: TRBV5-4
size: .
DNA: TGTGCCAGCAGCTTGGCGTCGAACACTGAAGCTTTCTTT
CDR3: CASSLASNTEAFF

D: .
J: TRBJ2-2
V: TRBV2
size: .
DNA: TGTGCCAGCAGTGCCCAGGGAAGAGACACCGGGGAGCTGTTTTTT
CDR3: CASSAQGRDTGELFF

D: .
J: TRBJ1-2
V: TRBV18
size: .
DNA: TGTGCCAGCTCACACCCAGCGGGGGATGGCTACACCTTC
CDR3: CASSHPAGDGYTF

D: TRBD2
J: TRBJ2-1
V: TRBV7-2
size: .
DNA: TGTGCCAGCAGCCTAGCGGGGGGGCCCAATGAGCAGTTCTTC
CDR3: CASSLAGGPNEQFF

D: TRBD2
J: TRBJ2-7
V: TRBV5-6
size: .
DNA: TGTGCCAGCAGCCTTACTAGCGGGGGAACATACGAGCAGTACTTC
CDR3: CASSLTSGGTYEQYF

D: TRBD1
J: TRBJ1-2
V: TRBV19
size: .
DNA: TGTGCCAGCCTCAACCGGGACAGGGGGACCAACTATGGCTACACCTTC
CDR3: CASLNRDRGTNYGYTF

D: TRBD1
J: TRBJ1-6
V: TRBV2
size: .
DNA: TGTGCCAGCAGGGGACAGGCTAATTCACCCCTCCACTTT
CDR3: CASRGQANSPLHF

D: TRBD2
J: TRBJ2-1
V: TRBV6-6
size: .
DNA: TGTGCCAGCAGTCCCTCGGGACTAGTCCCTCAGAATGAGCAGTTCTTC
CDR3: CASSPSGLVPQNEQFF

D: TRBD1
J: TRBJ1-5
V: TRBV5-1
size: .
DNA: TGCGCCAGCAGCCAGACAGGGGATGGCAATCAGCCCCAGCATTTT
CDR3: CASSQTGDGNQPQHF

D: TRBD1
J: TRBJ1-1
V: TRBV7-9
size: .
DNA: TGTGCCAGCAGCCCTACACAGGGGATCACTGAAGCTTTCTTT
CDR3: CASSPTQGITEAFF

D: .
J: TRBJ1-2
V: TRBV5-1
size: .
DNA: TGCGCCAGCAGCTTGGAGTCAGTATCGTTATGGGGCTACACCTTC
CDR3: CASSLESVSLWGYTF

D: .
J: TRBJ1-3
V: TRBV12-5
size: .
DNA: TGTGCTAGTGGTTTGGAAGGGGGCTCTGGAAACACCATATATTTT
CDR3: CASGLEGGSGNTIYF

D: TRBD2
J: TRBJ2-3
V: TRBV19
size: .
DNA: TGTGCCAGTAGTGTAGGACTAGCGGGGGGGACAGATACGCAGTATTTT
CDR3: CASSVGLAGGTDTQYF

D: TRBD1
J: TRBJ2-1
V: TRBV7-9
size: .
DNA: TGTGCCAGCAGCCCCGGACAGGCTACCTACAATGAGCAGTTCTTC
CDR3: CASSPGQATYNEQFF

D: .
J: TRBJ1-2
V: TRBV9
size: .
DNA: TGTGCCAGCAGCGTAGATTCCTCGTTCTATGGCTACACCTTC
CDR3: CASSVDSSFYGYTF

D: .
J: TRBJ1-1
V: TRBV4-1
size: .
DNA: TGCGCCAGCAGCCAACCGACAGGACTTATGAACACTGAAGCTTTCTTT
CDR3: CASSQPTGLMNTEAFF

D: TRBD1
J: TRBJ1-2
V: TRBV6-1
size: .
DNA: TGTGCCAGCAGTGGGCAACAGGGGGCACATCTTAACTATGGCTACACCTTC
CDR3: CASSGQQGAHLNYGYTF

D: .
J: TRBJ2-5
V: TRBV5-5
size: .
DNA: TGTGCCAGCAGCTTTACGGGGGAAGAGACCCAGTACTTC
CDR3: CASSFTGEETQYF

D: .
J: TRBJ1-2
V: TRBV2
size: .
DNA: TGTGCCAGCAGTGAGGAGGCAGGGGCTAAGGATGGCTACACCTTC
CDR3: CASSEEAGAKDGYTF

D: TRBD1
J: TRBJ2-5
V: TRBV27
size: .
DNA: TGTGCCAGCAGTTTAAGTCCGGGACAGGGGGAGACCCAGTACTTC
CDR3: CASSLSPGQGETQYF

D: .
J: TRBJ1-4
V: TRBV18
size: .
DNA: TGTGCCAGCTCACCGGCCGACAGTGGCATTGAAAAACTGTTTTTT
CDR3: CASSPADSGIEKLFF

D: .
J: TRBJ1-3
V: TRBV30
size: .
DNA: TGTGCCTGGATCCCAGGGGCTGGAAACACCATATATTTT
CDR3: CAWIPGAGNTIYF

D: TRBD2
J: TRBJ2-1
V: TRBV11-3
size: .
DNA: TGTGCCAGCAGTAGCGGGGGGGCAAATGAGCAGTTCTTC
CDR3: CASSSGGANEQFF

D: .
J: TRBJ1-6
V: TRBV18
size: .
DNA: TGTGCCAGCTCACCAGTGGTACGGGGGAATTCACCCCTCCACTTT
CDR3: CASSPVVRGNSPLHF

D: .
J: TRBJ1-3
V: TRBV19
size: .
DNA: TGTGCCAGTAGTATGGGTAGAGGAGGAAACACCATATATTTT
CDR3: CASSMGRGGNTIYF

D: TRBD1
J: TRBJ2-7
V: TRBV5-1
size: .
DNA: TGCGCCAGCACTTCAGGACAGGGGGCCCGCGAGCAGTACTTC
CDR3: CASTSGQGAREQYF

D: .
J: TRBJ2-7
V: TRBV6-1
size: .
DNA: TGTGCCAGCAGTGAAGCGCCGGAGACAGTCTACGAGCAGTACTTC
CDR3: CASSEAPETVYEQYF

D: .
J: TRBJ1-6
V: TRBV30
size: .
DNA: TGTGCCTGGAGATTCTTCGCGGGTAATTCACCCCTCCACTTT
CDR3: CAWRFFAGNSPLHF

D: .
J: TRBJ2-5
V: TRBV5-1
size: .
DNA: TGCGCCAGCAGCTTGGGAGCCCAAGAGACCCAGTACTTC
CDR3: CASSLGAQETQYF

D: .
J: TRBJ2-3
V: TRBV29-1
size: .
DNA: TGCAGCGGATATATAGGGGTCGGCACAGATACGCAGTATTTT
CDR3: CSGYIGVGTDTQYF

D: .
J: TRBJ2-7
V: TRBV30
size: once
DNA: TGTGCCTGGAGTCAGGGGTATCGCGAGCAGTACTTC
CDR3: CAWSQGYREQYF

D: TRBD2
J: TRBJ2-5
V: TRBV28
size: medium-sized
DNA: TGTGCCAGCAGTTTACGGCTAGCGGGGGAGTACCAAGAGACCCAGTACTTC
CDR3: CASSLRLAGEYQETQYF